This T cell receptor beta chain was captured by sequencing in a study of patients and donors after allogeneic stem cell transplantation. TCRdb analysed the RT-PCR reads with MiXCR anew, one entry per CDR3 protein. The sample yields fewer than 500,000 distinct CDR3 sequences, more than 15% seen once. The germline V gene encodes CDR1 LGHNA and CDR2 YSLEER. J was trimmed by 6 bases and V by 4 bases; bases with no gene match: 6. The CDR3 contains 14 residues. The source is a human donor who was either an allogeneic HSCT recipient or a stem cell or donor lymphocyte infusion donor (not recorded which). It is not recorded whose cells these are; they may come from a transplant donor. The rearrangement uses TRBV4-3 and TRBJ2-7; 10 positions agree with TRBD1. Sequencing input: blood, either unsorted or a sorted T cell fraction (not recorded which). CDR3 residues: CASSLRDRGSEQYF. CDR3 coding DNA: TGCGCCAGCAGCCTACGGGACAGGGGAAGCGAGCAGTACTTC.